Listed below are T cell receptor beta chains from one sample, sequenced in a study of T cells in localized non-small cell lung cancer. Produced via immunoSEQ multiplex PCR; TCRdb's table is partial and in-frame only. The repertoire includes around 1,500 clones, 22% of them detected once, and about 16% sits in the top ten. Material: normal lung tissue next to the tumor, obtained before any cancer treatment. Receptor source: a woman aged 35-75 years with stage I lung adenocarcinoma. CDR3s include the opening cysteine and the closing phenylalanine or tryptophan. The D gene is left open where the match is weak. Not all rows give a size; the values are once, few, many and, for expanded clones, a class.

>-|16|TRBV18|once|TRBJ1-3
TGTGCCAGCTCACCATTCGACAGCTCCTCTGGAAACACCATATATTTT
CASSPFDSSSGNTIYF
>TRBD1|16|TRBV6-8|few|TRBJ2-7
TGTGCCATCAGTGGAGATCTACCGGGACAGGGGTACGAGCAGTACTTC
CAISGDLPGQGYEQYF
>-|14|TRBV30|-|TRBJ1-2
TGTGCCTGGAGTGTCGCTGGCAGGGAACGTGGCTACACCTTC
CAWSVAGRERGYTF
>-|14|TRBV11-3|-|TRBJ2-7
TGTGCCAGCAGCCCGCAGGGAGGACTTGGCGAGCAGTACTTC
CASSPQGGLGEQYF
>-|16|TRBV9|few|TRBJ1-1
TGTGCCAGCAGCCCGTACCATGGACAGCCAGGTGCTGAAGCTTTCTTT
CASSPYHGQPGAEAFF
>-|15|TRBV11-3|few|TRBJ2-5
TGTGCCAGCAGCCCCTCCAGTCAGGCGTCGGAGACCCAGTACTTC
CASSPSSQASETQYF
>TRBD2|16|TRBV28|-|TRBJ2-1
TGTGCCAGCAGGGAGACTAGCGGGAACTCCTACAATGAGCAGTTCTTC
CASRETSGNSYNEQFF
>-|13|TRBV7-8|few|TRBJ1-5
TGTGCCAGCAGCTTAGCGTATGGACAGCCCCAGCATTTT
CASSLAYGQPQHF
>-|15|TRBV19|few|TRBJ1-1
TGTGCCAGTAGACAAGGGACTCCCGTTGATACTGAAGCTTTCTTT
CASRQGTPVDTEAFF
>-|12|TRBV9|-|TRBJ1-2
TGTGCCAGCAGTGTGCGGGGGTACGGCTACACCTTC
CASSVRGYGYTF
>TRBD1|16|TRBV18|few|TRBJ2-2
TGTGCCAGCTCACCAGTGGGACAGGGTGGCACCGGGGAGCTGTTTTTT
CASSPVGQGGTGELFF
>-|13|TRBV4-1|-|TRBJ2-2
TGCGCCAGCAGCGTCCTGAACACCGGGGAGCTGTTTTTT
CASSVLNTGELFF
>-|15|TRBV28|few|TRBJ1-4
TGTGCCAGCAGTTCGCCGGCCCTAGGGCGCGGGAAACTGTTTTTT
CASSSPALGRGKLFF
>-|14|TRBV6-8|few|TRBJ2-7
TGTGCCAGCAGTAGAAGGGTCGGGACCTACGAGCAGTACTTC
CASSRRVGTYEQYF
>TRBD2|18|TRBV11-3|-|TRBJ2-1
TGTGCCAGCAGCTTATGGCCCAGCGGGGGGGCTCTCTACAATGAGCAGTTCTTC
CASSLWPSGGALYNEQFF
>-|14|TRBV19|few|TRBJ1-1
TGTGCCAGTAGTATTTTCCGGAAGAACACTGAAGCTTTCTTT
CASSIFRKNTEAFF
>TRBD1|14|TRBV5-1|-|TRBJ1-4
TGCGCCAGCAGCACCGGACAGGGACAGGAAAAACTGTTTTTT
CASSTGQGQEKLFF
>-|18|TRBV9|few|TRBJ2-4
TGTGCCAGCAGTGTCCGGGACGGACGAATTTTAGCCAAAAACATTCAGTACTTC
CASSVRDGRILAKNIQYF
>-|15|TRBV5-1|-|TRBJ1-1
TGCGCCAGCAGCTTGTACCCTACCGGGAACACTGAAGCTTTCTTT
CASSLYPTGNTEAFF
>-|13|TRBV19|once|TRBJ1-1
TGTGCCAGTAGTCCGGGGTTTGGCACTGAAGCTTTCTTT
CASSPGFGTEAFF
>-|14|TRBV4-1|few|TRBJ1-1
TGCGCCAGCAGCCCGGGACACCAGAACACTGAAGCTTTCTTT
CASSPGHQNTEAFF
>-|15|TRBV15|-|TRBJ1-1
TGTGCCACCAGCTCCCGCCCAGTCTCGAACACTGAAGCTTTCTTT
CATSSRPVSNTEAFF
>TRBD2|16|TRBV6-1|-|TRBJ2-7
TGTGCCAGCAGTGAAGCGCTACTAGCGGGAGAACACGAGCAGTACTTC
CASSEALLAGEHEQYF
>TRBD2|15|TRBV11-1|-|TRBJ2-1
TGTGCCAGCAGCTTGATGCGGGAGGCCCTGGATGAGCAGTTCTTC
CASSLMREALDEQFF
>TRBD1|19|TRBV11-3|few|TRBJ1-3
TGTGCCAGCAGCCCCCGAGTTCCGTGGACAGGTTGCACTGGAAACACCATATATTTT
CASSPRVPWTGCTGNTIYF
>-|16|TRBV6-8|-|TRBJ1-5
TGTGCCAGCAGCCCACCCCGTCGACGGGACAATCAGCCCCAGCATTTT
CASSPPRRRDNQPQHF
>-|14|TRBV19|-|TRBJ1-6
TGTGCCAGTAGTACCCCGGGACTGCCAGCGACCCTCCACTTT
CASSTPGLPATLHF
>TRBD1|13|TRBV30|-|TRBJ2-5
TGTGCCTGGAGGACAGGGAACCAAGAGACCCAGTACTTC
CAWRTGNQETQYF
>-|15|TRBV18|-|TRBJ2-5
TGTGCCAGCTCACCAGTCAGGGGTGACCAAGAGACCCAGTACTTC
CASSPVRGDQETQYF
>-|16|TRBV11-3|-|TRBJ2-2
TGTGCCAGCAGCTTGGGGGGAGCCAGAAGCACCGGGGAGCTGTTTTTT
CASSLGGARSTGELFF
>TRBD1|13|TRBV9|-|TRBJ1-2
TGTGCCAGCAGCGTAGGACAGGGCTATGGCTACACCTTC
CASSVGQGYGYTF
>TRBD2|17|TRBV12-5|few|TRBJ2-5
TGTGCTAGTGGTTTGTCCACTAGCGGGAGGCTTCGAGAGACCCAGTACTTC
CASGLSTSGRLRETQYF
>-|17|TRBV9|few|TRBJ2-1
TGTGCCAGCAGCGCCATCCCTCTCTCGAGCTCCTACAATGAGCAGTTCTTC
CASSAIPLSSSYNEQFF
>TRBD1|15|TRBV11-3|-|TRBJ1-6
TGTGCCAGCAGAGCCCCACAGGGGTCTAATTCACCCCTCCACTTT
CASRAPQGSNSPLHF
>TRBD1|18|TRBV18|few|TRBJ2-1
TGTGCCAGCTCACCATCCATTCAGACAGGGGAAGGTGGGAATGAGCAGTTCTTC
CASSPSIQTGEGGNEQFF
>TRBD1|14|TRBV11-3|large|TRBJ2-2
TGTGCCAGCAGCCCCTCCGGACAGGTCCGGGAGCTGTTTTTT
CASSPSGQVRELFF
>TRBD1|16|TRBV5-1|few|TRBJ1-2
TGCGCCAGCGGGGCGCAGGGGGGTCTAGCTAACTATGGCTACACCTTC
CASGAQGGLANYGYTF
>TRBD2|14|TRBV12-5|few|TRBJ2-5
TGTGCCAGCGGAGGACTAGCGGGAGGGGAGACCCAGTACTTC
CASGGLAGGETQYF
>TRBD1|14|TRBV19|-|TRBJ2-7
TGTGCCAGTAGCCCCGGACAGGAATCTTACGAGCAGTACTTC
CASSPGQESYEQYF
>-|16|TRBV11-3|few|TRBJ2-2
TGTGCCAGCAGCTCCAAGGTCCAGGGTCCGACCGGGGAGCTGTTTTTT
CASSSKVQGPTGELFF
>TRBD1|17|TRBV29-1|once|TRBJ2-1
TGCAGCGTTGACCATCCCGCCGGGACAGGGGGCCACAATGAGCAGTTCTTC
CSVDHPAGTGGHNEQFF
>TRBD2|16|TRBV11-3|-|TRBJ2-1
TGTGCCAGCAGCTTCAGGCGGGAGGGCTCCTACAATGAGCAGTTCTTC
CASSFRREGSYNEQFF
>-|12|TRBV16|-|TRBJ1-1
TGTGCCAGCAGCCAATCGGGGGAGGAAGCTTTCTTT
CASSQSGEEAFF
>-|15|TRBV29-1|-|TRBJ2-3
TGCAGCGTTGTAACGGGAGTTCACGGCACAGATACGCAGTATTTT
CSVVTGVHGTDTQYF
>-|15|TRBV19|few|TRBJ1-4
TGTGCCAGTAGTATCCCAGGACTTTCTAATGAAAAACTGTTTTTT
CASSIPGLSNEKLFF
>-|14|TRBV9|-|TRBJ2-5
TGTGCCAGCAGCGTAGATTCCCTCCTAGAGACCCAGTACTTC
CASSVDSLLETQYF
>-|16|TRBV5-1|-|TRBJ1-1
TGCGCCAGCAGCTTGAGAGGGCCAATCATGAACACTGAAGCTTTCTTT
CASSLRGPIMNTEAFF